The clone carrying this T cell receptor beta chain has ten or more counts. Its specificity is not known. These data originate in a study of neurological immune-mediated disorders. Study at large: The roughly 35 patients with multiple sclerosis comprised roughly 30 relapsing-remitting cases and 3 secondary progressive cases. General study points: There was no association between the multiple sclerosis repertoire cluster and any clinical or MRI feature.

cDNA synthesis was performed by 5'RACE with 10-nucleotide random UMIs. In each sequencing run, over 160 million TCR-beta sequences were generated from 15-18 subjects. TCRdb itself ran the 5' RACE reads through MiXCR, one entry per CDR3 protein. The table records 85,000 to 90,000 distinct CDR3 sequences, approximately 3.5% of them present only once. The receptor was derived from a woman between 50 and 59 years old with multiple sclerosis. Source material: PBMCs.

The CDR3 spells CSAAGDRAGTDTQYF. The CDR3 DNA is TGCAGTGCTGCGGGGGACAGGGCGGGCACAGATACGCAGTATTTT. The V and J genes are TRBV20-1 and TRBJ2-3, with 9 bases aligning to TRBD1. J gave up 1 base and V 5 bases, and 7 bases lay outside the gene matches. Looked up from germline, CDR1 is DFQATT and CDR2 is SNEGSKA (reference sequence). This CDR3 spans 15 amino acids.